This T cell receptor beta chain was recorded in a study of early T cells in non-severe SARS-CoV-2 infection (dated by TCRdb to the early 2020s). Background on the whole study: Because TCR sequencing was done on bulk RNA from unsorted whole blood, the alpha and beta chains could not be paired.

Receptor libraries were prepared by 5' RACE. Sequencing relied on a NextSeq 500. Unique molecular identifiers were attached to individual cDNA molecules in the TCR library protocol so that sequencing error and PCR bias could be corrected. Sequencing covered both TCR alpha and beta chains, and within each sample the abundances of alpha and beta sequences were tightly co-correlated. Processing in the source paper ran as follows. Decombinator V4 was used to annotate TCR sequences for V gene, J gene and CDR3. TCRs were defined as expanded if a significant change between any two time points was detected under a Poisson model with p below 0.0001. Abundances of TCRs were expressed as counts per million after normalisation to the total number of TCRs sequenced in each sample. TRAV1-2 paired with TRAJ12, TRAJ20 or TRAJ33 defined MAIT TCRs, while TRAV10 paired with TRAJ18 defined iNKT TCRs. VDJdb, accessed 1 November 2021, was searched for CMV, EBV and SARS-CoV-2 annotated TCRs, excluding TCRs annotated for multiple antigens. TCRdb trimmed the raw reads at Q25, called clones with MiXCR and kept productive beta chains. A single entry per CDR3 protein holds the most common genes and DNA from its merged rows. What appears here as the V and J calls and clone size reflects TCRdb's work, not the paper's. For this sample the table gives some 91,000 distinct CDR3 sequences, of which 14% to 15% were detected only once. The ten largest clones take up around 5.4% of the sample.

Broader findings and caveats from the paper: VDJdb matching was skewed toward anti-spike CD8 responses and likely underestimated virus-specific expansions, missing private and CD4 specificities.

This clonotype came up many times. Its antigen target is currently unknown. Within one base of it there is no much larger clone, and no base qualities were kept. A case-control design nested within a healthcare worker cohort in London, UK, was used, with weekly nasopharyngeal swab PCR tests and blood sampling performed. Between 23 and 31 March 2020, the week of the UK lockdown, healthcare workers were enrolled and then followed up weekly for as long as 16 weeks. Per the germline V gene, KGHSH is the CDR1 and LQKENI is the CDR2. V loses 3 bases at its end and J loses 3 bases; junction bases beyond the gene matches: 2. The CDR3, from cysteine to phenylalanine, totals 15 residues. Only the CDR3 region is kept as DNA, spanning 45 bases read in frame from base 1.

Material: whole blood. The TCR was taken from an adult who was a healthcare worker with PCR-confirmed SARS-CoV-2 infection or an uninfected control (not recorded which). The V and J segments used are TRBV18 and TRBJ2-1; the junction holds 10 bases that match TRBD2. The DNA reads TGTGCCAGCTCACCCCGGACTAGCGGCTACAATGAGCAGTTCTTC. It codes for CASSPRTSGYNEQFF.